What follows is one T cell receptor beta chain and its context. Antigen: not known. These data are taken from a study of identifying expanded T cells in peripheral blood. Study outcomes and limitations: Clone count variance between approximately two-week samples rose with total template count. Differentially abundant clones: roughly 1.2 between replicates, 16.4 at 2 to 3 weeks, less than 20 at four.

Method: immunoSEQ multiplex PCR; TCRdb's copy keeps in-frame clones and lacks some. The data show approximately 100,000 clones, 70% to 90% seen once. The TCR comes from a person between 18 and 75 years old in good health. Sequencing used blood.

In DNA, the CDR3 is TGTGCCAGCTCACCACCAGCTGCTAGGACAGGGTATGGCTACACCTTC. Its protein is CASSPPAARTGYGYTF. The gene calls are TRBV18 and TRBJ1-2; 8 positions agree with TRBD1. The V gene end was trimmed by 0 bases and the J gene end by 5 bases; junction bases not matched to a gene: 8. The germline V gene has CDR1 KGHSH and CDR2 LQKENI. This CDR3 has 16 residues.